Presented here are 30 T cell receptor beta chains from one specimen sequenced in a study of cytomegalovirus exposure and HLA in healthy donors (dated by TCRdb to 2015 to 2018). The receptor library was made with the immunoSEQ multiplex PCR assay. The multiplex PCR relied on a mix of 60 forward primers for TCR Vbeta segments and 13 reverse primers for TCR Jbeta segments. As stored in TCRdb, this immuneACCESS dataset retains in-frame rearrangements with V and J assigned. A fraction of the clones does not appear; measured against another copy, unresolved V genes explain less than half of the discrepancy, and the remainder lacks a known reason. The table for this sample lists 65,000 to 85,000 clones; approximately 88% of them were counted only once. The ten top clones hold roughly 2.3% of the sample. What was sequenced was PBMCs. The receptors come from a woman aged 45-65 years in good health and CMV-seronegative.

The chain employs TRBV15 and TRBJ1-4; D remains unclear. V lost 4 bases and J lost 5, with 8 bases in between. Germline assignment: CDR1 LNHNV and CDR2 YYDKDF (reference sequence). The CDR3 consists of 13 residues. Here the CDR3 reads CATSIRGNEKLFF. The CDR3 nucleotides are TGTGCCACCAGCATCAGAGGAAATGAAAAACTGTTTTTT.

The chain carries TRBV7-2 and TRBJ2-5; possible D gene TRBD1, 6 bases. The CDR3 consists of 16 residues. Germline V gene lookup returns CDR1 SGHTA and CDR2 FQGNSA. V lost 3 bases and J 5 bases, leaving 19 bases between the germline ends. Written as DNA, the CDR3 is TGTGCCAGCAGCTTCGACTCACAGGGTCGGAAGGAGACCCAGTACTTC. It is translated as CASSFDSQGRKETQYF.

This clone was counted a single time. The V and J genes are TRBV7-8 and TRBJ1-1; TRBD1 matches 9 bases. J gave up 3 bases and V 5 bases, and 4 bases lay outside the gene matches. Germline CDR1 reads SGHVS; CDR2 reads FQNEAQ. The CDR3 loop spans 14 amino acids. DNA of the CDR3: TGTGCCAGCAGCGACAGGGGGGCATACACTGAAGCTTTCTTT. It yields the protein CASSDRGAYTEAFF.

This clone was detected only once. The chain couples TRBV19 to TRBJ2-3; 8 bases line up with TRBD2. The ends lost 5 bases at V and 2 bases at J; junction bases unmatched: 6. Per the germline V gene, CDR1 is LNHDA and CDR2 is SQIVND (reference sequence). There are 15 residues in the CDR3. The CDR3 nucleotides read TGTGCCAGTAGTTCTGCGGGGGGTCTCACAGATACGCAGTATTTT. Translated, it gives CASSSAGGLTDTQYF.

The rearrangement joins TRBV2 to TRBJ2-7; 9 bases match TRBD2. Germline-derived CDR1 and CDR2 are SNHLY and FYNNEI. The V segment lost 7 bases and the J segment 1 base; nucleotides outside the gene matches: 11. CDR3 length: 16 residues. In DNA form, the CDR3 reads TGTGCCAGCAAGGGTGGTCTAGCGGGGAGTTCCTACGAGCAGTACTTC. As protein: CASKGGLAGSSYEQYF.

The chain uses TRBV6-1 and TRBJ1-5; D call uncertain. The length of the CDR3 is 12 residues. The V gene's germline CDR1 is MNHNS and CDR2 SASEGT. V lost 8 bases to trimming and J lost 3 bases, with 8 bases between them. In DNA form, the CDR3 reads TGTGCCAGCGATCGGTACAATCAGCCCCAGCATTTT. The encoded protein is CASDRYNQPQHF.

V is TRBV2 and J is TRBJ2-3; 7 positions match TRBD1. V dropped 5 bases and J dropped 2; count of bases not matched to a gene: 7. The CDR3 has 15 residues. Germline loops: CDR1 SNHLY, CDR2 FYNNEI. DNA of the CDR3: TGTGCCAGCAGTAGGGAACAGGGGATCACAGATACGCAGTATTTT. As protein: CASSREQGITDTQYF.

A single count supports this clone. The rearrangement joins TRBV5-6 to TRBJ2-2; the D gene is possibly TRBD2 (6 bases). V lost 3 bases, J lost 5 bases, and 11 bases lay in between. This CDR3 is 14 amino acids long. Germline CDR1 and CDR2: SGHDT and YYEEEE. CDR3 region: CASSWASVTGELFF. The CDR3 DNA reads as TGTGCCAGCAGCTGGGCTAGCGTAACCGGGGAGCTGTTTTTT.

The DNA of the CDR3 is TGTGCCAGCAGCAAGACAGACTCCTACGAGCAGTACGTC. It yields the protein CASSKTDSYEQYV. The chain recombines TRBV11-1 with TRBJ2-7; possibly TRBD1 for D (5 bases). V dropped 5 bases and J dropped 0 bases, with 8 bases sitting between them. In germline, CDR1 is SGHAT, CDR2 FQDESV (reference sequence). The CDR3 spans 13 residues.

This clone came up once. In nucleotides, the CDR3 is TGTGCCATCAGTGAGTCCGGGGGGGGTTATGGCTACACCTTC. Its protein is CAISESGGGYGYTF. The rearrangement joins TRBV10-3 to TRBJ1-2, with D possibly matching TRBD1 (5 bases). Trimming took 0 bases from V and 5 from J, leaving 10 bases between them. The CDR3 extends over 14 amino acids. Germline V CDR1 and CDR2: ENHRY, SYGVKD.

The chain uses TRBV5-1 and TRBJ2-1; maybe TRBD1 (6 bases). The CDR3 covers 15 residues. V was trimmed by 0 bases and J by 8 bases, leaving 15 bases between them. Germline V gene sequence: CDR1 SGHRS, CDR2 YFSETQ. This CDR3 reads CASSLEAGAMYEQFF. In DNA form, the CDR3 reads TGCGCCAGCAGCTTGGAGGCAGGGGCAATGTATGAGCAGTTCTTC.

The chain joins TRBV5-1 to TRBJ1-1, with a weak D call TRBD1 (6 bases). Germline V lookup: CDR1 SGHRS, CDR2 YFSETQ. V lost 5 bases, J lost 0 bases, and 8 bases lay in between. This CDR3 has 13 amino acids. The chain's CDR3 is CASSGQMNTEAFF. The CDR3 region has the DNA TGCGCCAGCAGTGGACAGATGAACACTGAAGCTTTCTTT.

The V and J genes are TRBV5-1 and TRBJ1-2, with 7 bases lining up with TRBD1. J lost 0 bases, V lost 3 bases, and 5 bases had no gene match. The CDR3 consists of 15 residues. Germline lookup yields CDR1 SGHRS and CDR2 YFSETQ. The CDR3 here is CASSYGTESNYGYTF. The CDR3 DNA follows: TGCGCCAGCAGCTATGGGACAGAATCTAACTATGGCTACACCTTC.

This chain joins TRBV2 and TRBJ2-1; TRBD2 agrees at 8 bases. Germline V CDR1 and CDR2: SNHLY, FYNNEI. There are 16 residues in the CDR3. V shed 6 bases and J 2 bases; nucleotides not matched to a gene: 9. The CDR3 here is CASSPRGGPTYNEQFF. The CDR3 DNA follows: TGTGCCAGCAGCCCCCGCGGGGGGCCGACCTACAATGAGCAGTTCTTC.

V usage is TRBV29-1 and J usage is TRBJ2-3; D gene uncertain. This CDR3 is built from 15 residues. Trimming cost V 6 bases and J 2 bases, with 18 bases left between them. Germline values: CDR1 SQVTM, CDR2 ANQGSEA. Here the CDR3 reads CSVLPLEEATDTQYF. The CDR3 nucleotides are TGCAGCGTCCTCCCATTAGAAGAGGCCACAGATACGCAGTATTTT.

DNA for the CDR3: TGTGCCAGCAGTGAAAATCTTAGAACGGAGCAGTACTTC. This encodes CASSENLRTEQYF. The chain uses TRBV2 and TRBJ2-5; no firm D call. The V gene's germline CDR1 is SNHLY and CDR2 FYNNEI. The V gene lost 2 bases and the J gene lost 11 bases, with 15 bases spanning the gap. The CDR3 extends over 13 amino acids.

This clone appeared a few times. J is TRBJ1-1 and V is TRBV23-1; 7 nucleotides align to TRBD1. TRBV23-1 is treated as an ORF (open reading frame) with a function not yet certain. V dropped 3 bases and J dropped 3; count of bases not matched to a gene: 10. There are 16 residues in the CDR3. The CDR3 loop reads CASSQLGQSEYTEAFF. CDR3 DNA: TGCGCCAGCAGTCAGTTGGGACAGTCGGAGTACACTGAAGCTTTCTTT.

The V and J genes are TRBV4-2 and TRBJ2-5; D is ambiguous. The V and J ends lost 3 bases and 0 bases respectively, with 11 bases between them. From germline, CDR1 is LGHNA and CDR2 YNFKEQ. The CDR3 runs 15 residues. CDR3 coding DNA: TGTGCCAGCAGCCAGGCCGACACGAACCAAGAGACCCAGTACTTC. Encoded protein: CASSQADTNQETQYF.

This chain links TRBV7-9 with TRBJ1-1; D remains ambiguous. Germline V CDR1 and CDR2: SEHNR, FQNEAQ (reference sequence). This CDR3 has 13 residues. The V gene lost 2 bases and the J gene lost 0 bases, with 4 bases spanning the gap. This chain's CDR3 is CASSLTVNTEAFF. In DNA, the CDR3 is TGTGCCAGCAGCTTAACGGTGAACACTGAAGCTTTCTTT.

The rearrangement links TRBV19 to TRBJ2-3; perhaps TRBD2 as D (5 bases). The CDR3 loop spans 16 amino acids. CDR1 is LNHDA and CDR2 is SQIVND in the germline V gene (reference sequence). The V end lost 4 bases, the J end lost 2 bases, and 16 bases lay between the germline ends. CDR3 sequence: CASSTRGMTPTDTQYF. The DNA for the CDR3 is TGTGCCAGTAGTACCCGAGGGATGACACCCACAGATACGCAGTATTTT.

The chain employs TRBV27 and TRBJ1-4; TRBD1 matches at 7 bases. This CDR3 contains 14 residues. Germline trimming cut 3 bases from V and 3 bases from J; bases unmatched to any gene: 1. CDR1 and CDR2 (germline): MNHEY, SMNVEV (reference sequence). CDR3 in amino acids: CASSFGQANEKLFF. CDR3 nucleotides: TGTGCCAGCAGTTTTGGACAGGCTAATGAAAAACTGTTTTTT.

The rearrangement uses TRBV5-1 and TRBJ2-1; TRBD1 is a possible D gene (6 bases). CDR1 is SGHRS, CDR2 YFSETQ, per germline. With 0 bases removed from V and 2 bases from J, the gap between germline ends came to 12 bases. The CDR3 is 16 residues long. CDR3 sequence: CASSLVAGETYNEQFF. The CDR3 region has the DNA TGCGCCAGCAGCTTGGTGGCAGGGGAAACCTACAATGAGCAGTTCTTC.

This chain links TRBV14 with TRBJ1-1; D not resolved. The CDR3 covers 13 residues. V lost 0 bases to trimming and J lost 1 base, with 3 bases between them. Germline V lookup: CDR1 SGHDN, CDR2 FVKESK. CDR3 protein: CASSQDQNTEAFF. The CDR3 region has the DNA TGTGCCAGCAGCCAAGACCAGAACACTGAAGCTTTCTTT.

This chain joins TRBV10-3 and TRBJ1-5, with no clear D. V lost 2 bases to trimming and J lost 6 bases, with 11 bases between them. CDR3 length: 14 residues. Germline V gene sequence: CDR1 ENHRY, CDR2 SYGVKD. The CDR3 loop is CAISEALEGQPQHF. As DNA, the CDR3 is TGTGCCATCAGTGAGGCCCTTGAGGGTCAGCCCCAGCATTTT.

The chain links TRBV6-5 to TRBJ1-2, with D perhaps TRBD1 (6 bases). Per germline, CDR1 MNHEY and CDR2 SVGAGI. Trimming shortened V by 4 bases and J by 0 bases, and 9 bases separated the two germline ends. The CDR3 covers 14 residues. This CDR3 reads CASSLTGTNYGYTF. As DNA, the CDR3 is TGTGCCAGCAGTTTGACAGGAACTAACTATGGCTACACCTTC.

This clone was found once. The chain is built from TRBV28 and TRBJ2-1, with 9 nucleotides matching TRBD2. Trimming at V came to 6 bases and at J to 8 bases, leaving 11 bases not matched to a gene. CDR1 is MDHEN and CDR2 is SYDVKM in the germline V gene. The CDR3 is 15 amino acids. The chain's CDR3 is CASSSGGSGSHEQFF. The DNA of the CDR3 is TGTGCCAGCAGCTCCGGAGGTAGCGGGAGCCATGAGCAGTTCTTC. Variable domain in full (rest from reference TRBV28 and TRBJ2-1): DVKVTQSSRYLVKRTGEKVFLECVQDMDHENMFWYRQDPGLGLRLIYFSYDVKMKEKGDIPEGYSVSREKKERFSLILESASTNQTSMYLCASSSGGSGSHEQFFGPGTRLTVL.

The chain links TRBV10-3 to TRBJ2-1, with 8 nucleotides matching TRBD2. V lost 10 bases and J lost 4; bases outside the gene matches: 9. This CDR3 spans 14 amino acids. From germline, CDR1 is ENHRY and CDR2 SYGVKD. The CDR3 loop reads CATGGEGPYNEQFF. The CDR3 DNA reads TGTGCCACGGGGGGGGAGGGCCCATACAATGAGCAGTTCTTC.

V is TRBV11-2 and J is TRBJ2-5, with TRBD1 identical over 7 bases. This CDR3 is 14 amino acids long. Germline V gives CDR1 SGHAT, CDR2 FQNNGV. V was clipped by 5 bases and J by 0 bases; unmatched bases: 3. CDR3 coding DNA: TGTGCCAGCAGCCGAGGGACAGACCAAGAGACCCAGTACTTC. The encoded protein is CASSRGTDQETQYF. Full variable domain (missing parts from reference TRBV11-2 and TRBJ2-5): EAGVAQSPRYKIIEKRQSVAFWCNPISGHATLYWYQQILGQGPKLLIQFQNNGVVDDSQLPKDRFSAERLKGVDSTLKIQPAKLEDSAVYLCASSRGTDQETQYFGPGTRLLVL.

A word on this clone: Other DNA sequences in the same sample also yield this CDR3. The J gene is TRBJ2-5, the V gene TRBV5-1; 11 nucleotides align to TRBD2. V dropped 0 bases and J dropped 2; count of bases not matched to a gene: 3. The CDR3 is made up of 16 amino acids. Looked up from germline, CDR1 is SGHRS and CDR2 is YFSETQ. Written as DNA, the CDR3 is TGCGCCAGCAGCTTGGGATTAGCGGGAGGGCAAGAGACCCAGTACTTC. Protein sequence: CASSLGLAGGQETQYF.

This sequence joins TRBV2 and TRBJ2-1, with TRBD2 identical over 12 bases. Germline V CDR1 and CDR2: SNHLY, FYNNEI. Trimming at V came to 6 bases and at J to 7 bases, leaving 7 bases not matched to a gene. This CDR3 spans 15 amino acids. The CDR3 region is CASRILAGGLNEQFF. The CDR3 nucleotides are TGTGCCAGCAGAATACTAGCGGGAGGTCTGAATGAGCAGTTCTTC. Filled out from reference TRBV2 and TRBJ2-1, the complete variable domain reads EPEVTQTPSHQVTQMGQEVILRCVPISNHLYFYWYRQILGQKVEFLVSFYNNEISEKSEIFDDQFSVERPDGSNFTLKIRSTKLEDSAMYFCASRILAGGLNEQFFGPGTRLTVL.